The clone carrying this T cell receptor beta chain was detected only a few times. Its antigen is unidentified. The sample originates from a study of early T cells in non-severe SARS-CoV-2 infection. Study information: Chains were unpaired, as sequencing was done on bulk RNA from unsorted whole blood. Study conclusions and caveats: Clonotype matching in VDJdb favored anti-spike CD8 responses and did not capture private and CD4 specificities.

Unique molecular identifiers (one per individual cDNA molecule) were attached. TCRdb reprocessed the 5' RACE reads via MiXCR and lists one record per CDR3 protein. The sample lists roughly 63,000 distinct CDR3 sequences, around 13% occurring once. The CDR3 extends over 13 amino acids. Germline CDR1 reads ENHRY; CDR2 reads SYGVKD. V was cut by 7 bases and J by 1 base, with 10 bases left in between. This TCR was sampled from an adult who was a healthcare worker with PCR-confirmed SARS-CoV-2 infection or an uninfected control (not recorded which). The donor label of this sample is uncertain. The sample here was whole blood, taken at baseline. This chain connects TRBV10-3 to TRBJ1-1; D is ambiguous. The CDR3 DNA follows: TGTGCCATCACCGATCAGAAGAACACTGAAGCTTTCTTT. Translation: CAITDQKNTEAFF.